A single sample is the source of the 30 T cell receptor beta chains below, sequenced in a study of early T cells in non-severe SARS-CoV-2 infection (dated by TCRdb to about 2021). The method behind the library was 5' RACE. Sequencer: NextSeq 500. TCRdb reworked the public reads: Q25 trimming with fastp, MiXCR clone assembly, productive beta chains retained. Entries that share a CDR3 protein sequence are merged under the most common genes and DNA. This sample lists some 71,000 distinct CDR3 sequences; around 11% were detected once. The top ten constitute roughly 6% of the sample. The sequencing sample was made of whole blood. Receptors were obtained from an adult who was a healthcare worker with PCR-confirmed SARS-CoV-2 infection or an uninfected control (not recorded which).

Ten or more counts support this clonotype. The chain links TRBV20-1 to TRBJ1-3, with D hard to call. Between the trimmed V and J ends, which lost 0 bases and 0 bases, there was a span of 9 bases. CDR1 is DFQATT and CDR2 is SNEGSKA in the germline V gene (reference sequence). The CDR3 is 15 amino acids. Here the CDR3 DNA reads TGCAGTGCTAGAGATTCATCTTTCTCTGGAAACACCATATATTTT. Its translation is CSARDSSFSGNTIYF.

This clonotype was counted many times. This sequence joins TRBV5-1 and TRBJ2-7; no reliable D call. Germline CDR1 SGHRS, CDR2 YFSETQ. This CDR3 has 15 residues. The V end lost 5 bases, the J end lost 4 bases, and 19 bases lay between the germline ends. CDR3 amino acids: CASRRPNLLTYEQYF. The CDR3 DNA sequence: TGCGCCAGCAGGAGACCGAACCTTCTTACATACGAGCAGTACTTC.

This clonotype showed up many times. The rearrangement links TRBV7-8 to TRBJ1-1; no clear D gene. Germline CDR1 reads SGHVS; CDR2 reads FQNEAQ. This CDR3 contains 15 residues. V shed 1 base and J shed 1 base, with 10 bases lying between them. CDR3: CASSLGTNKNTEAFF. The CDR3 DNA sequence: TGTGCCAGCAGCTTAGGAACAAATAAGAACACTGAAGCTTTCTTT.

This clonotype came up a few times. The rearrangement uses TRBV5-4 and TRBJ2-7; D is tentatively TRBD1 or TRBD2 (7 bases each). Trimming left V 5 bases short and J 5 bases short, with 20 bases between. The CDR3 has 15 amino acids. CDR1 is SGHNT and CDR2 is YYREEE in the germline V gene (reference sequence). The CDR3 sequence: CASRGRGPNGDEQYF. CDR3 sequence (DNA): TGTGCCAGCAGGGGGAGGGGGCCTAATGGGGACGAGCAGTACTTC.

This clonotype was observed a few times. The DNA for the CDR3 is TGTGCCAGCAGCAAAGACCGGGGGGCCTATCAGTATTTT. Its protein product is CASSKDRGAYQYF. This rearrangement joins TRBV7-2 to TRBJ2-3; possibly TRBD2 for D (7 bases). Germline-derived CDR1 and CDR2 are SGHTA and FQGNSA. V dropped 5 bases and J dropped 12 bases, with 18 bases sitting between them. This CDR3 has 13 residues.

In this sample, this clonotype turned up many times. This CDR3 is CASSYSASGSGTGELFF. The CDR3 nucleotides read TGTGCCAGCAGTTACTCCGCTAGCGGGAGTGGAACCGGGGAGCTGTTTTTT. The chain couples TRBV6-5 to TRBJ2-2, with 10 nucleotides matching TRBD2. V dropped 0 bases and J dropped 5; count of bases not matched to a gene: 6. The V gene's germline CDR1 is MNHEY and CDR2 SVGAGI. The CDR3 is 17 residues long.

This clonotype showed up many times. V and J are TRBV29-1 and TRBJ2-5; D uncertain. The germline CDR1 and CDR2 sequences are SQVTM and ANQGSEA. The CDR3 has 11 amino acids. V lost 4 bases to trimming and J lost 1 base, with 4 bases between them. This CDR3 is CSVGPQETQYF. In DNA, the CDR3 is TGCAGCGTTGGGCCCCAAGAGACCCAGTACTTC. The full variable domain, its missing parts supplied by reference TRBV29-1 and TRBJ2-5, is SAVISQKPSRDICQRGTSLTIQCQVDSQVTMMFWYRQQPGQSLTLIATANQGSEATYESGFVIDKFPISRPNLTFSTLTVSNMSPEDSSIYLCSVGPQETQYFGPGTRLLVL.

This clonotype has just a few counts. V is TRBV30 and J is TRBJ1-5; the D is unclear. Germline CDR1 reads GTSNPN; CDR2 reads SVGIG (reference sequence). The V and J ends lost 2 bases and 4 bases respectively, with 12 bases between them. This CDR3 is 14 amino acids long. The DNA of the CDR3 is TGTGCCTGGAGTACGGGTGGTCCAAATCAGCCCCAGCATTTT. This codes for CAWSTGGPNQPQHF.

This clonotype came up many times. The chain recombines TRBV28 with TRBJ1-6, with 7 positions matching TRBD1. From germline, CDR1 is MDHEN and CDR2 SYDVKM. J lost 9 bases, V lost 6 bases, and 5 bases had no gene match. The CDR3 is 13 amino acids. The CDR3 DNA reads as TGTGCCAGCAGAGGGGGCGCAGTTTCACCCCTCCACTTT. This encodes CASRGGAVSPLHF.

This chain joins TRBV6-2 or TRBV6-3 and TRBJ2-3; TRBD2 matches 10 bases. The germline V gene encodes CDR1 MNHEY and CDR2 SVGEGT. The CDR3 runs to 17 residues. V was clipped by 2 bases and J by 6 bases; unmatched bases: 11. The CDR3 DNA reads as TGTGCCAGCAGTTACCGTACTAGCGGGGCGACGCGTGATACGCAGTATTTT. Translated: CASSYRTSGATRDTQYF.

This clonotype came up many times. The V and J genes are TRBV28 and TRBJ2-3; 8 nucleotides match TRBD1. Trimming took 6 bases from V and 9 from J; bases not matched to a gene: 8. The CDR3 length is 13 residues. CDR1 is MDHEN and CDR2 is SYDVKM in the germline V gene. The CDR3 sequence: CASRFRGRGTQYF. The CDR3 nucleotides read TGTGCCAGCAGATTCAGGGGGCGAGGGACGCAGTATTTT.

This clonotype was recorded a few times. V and J are TRBV28 and TRBJ1-2; D is possibly TRBD1 (6 bases). Trimming removed 10 bases from V and 4 bases from J, with 13 bases in between. CDR1 MDHEN and CDR2 SYDVKM come from the germline V gene. The CDR3 totals 12 residues. The DNA for the CDR3 is TGTGCCATTACAACAGGGTCCTATGGCTACACCTTC. It yields the protein CAITTGSYGYTF.

The chain employs TRBV29-1 and TRBJ2-3; TRBD1 is a possible D gene (6 bases). The CDR3 consists of 13 residues. CDR1 and CDR2 (germline): SQVTM, ANQGSEA. Trimming stripped 3 bases from V and 0 bases from J, with 7 bases between. The CDR3 is CSVDQGSTDTQYF. The CDR3 DNA reads as TGCAGCGTTGATCAGGGGAGCACAGATACGCAGTATTTT.

This chain's CDR3 is CASSYRQGGGLGAGDEQFF. The CDR3 coding sequence is TGTGCCAGCAGTTACCGACAGGGGGGCGGACTAGGTGCGGGCGATGAGCAGTTCTTC. The chain carries TRBV6-2 or TRBV6-3 and TRBJ2-1, with 9 bases identical to TRBD1. This CDR3 has 19 residues. Germline V lookup: CDR1 MNHEY, CDR2 SVGEGT. J gave up 8 bases and V 2 bases, and 19 bases lay outside the gene matches.

This chain joins TRBV20-1 and TRBJ2-3; D unclear. The CDR3 consists of 11 residues. The V end lost 5 bases, the J end lost 4 bases, and 7 bases lay between the germline ends. Looked up from germline, CDR1 is DFQATT and CDR2 is SNEGSKA (reference sequence). The CDR3 DNA reads as TGCAGTGCTGGGCTCGCAGATACGCAGTATTTT. Translated: CSAGLADTQYF.

This clonotype was detected many times. The genes are TRBV4-2 and TRBJ1-2, with 10 nucleotides matching TRBD1. Per the germline V gene, CDR1 is LGHNA and CDR2 is YNFKEQ. The V gene end was trimmed by 3 bases and the J gene end by 3 bases; junction bases not matched to a gene: 16. The CDR3 has 19 amino acids. DNA of the CDR3: TGTGCCAGCAGCCAGACGGCGGGACAGGGGATCTTAAGGGACTATGGCTACACCTTC. This sequence encodes CASSQTAGQGILRDYGYTF.

The rearrangement joins TRBV12-3 or TRBV12-4 to TRBJ2-4; 9 bases are shared with TRBD2. The length of the CDR3 is 14 residues. V shed 5 bases and J 6 bases; nucleotides not matched to a gene: 5. CDR3 in amino acids: CASSTRGGRNIQYF. The CDR3 DNA follows: TGTGCCAGCAGTACGCGGGGGGGCCGAAACATTCAGTACTTC.

This clonotype showed up just a few times. CDR3 sequence reads: CASSMLPAGYTGELFF. In DNA form, the CDR3 reads TGTGCCAGTAGTATGCTTCCAGCGGGATACACCGGGGAGCTGTTTTTT. This chain uses TRBV19 with TRBJ2-2; TRBD2 matches at 7 bases. Trimming at V came to 3 bases and at J to 3 bases, leaving 7 bases not matched to a gene. CDR3 size: 16 residues. CDR1 is LNHDA, CDR2 SQIVND, per germline (reference sequence).

This clonotype was picked up one time. The rearrangement links TRBV3-1 to TRBJ2-7; D is ambiguous. Trimming shortened V by 0 bases and J by 3 bases, and 3 bases separated the two germline ends. Looked up from germline, CDR1 is LGHDT and CDR2 is YNNKEL (reference sequence). The CDR3 runs 12 residues. The CDR3 DNA sequence: TGTGCCAGCAGCCAAGAATTCTACGAGCAGTACTTC. Protein: CASSQEFYEQYF.

The chain couples TRBV5-1 to TRBJ2-7; D is perhaps TRBD1 (6 bases). The V end was cut by 3 bases, the J end by 0 bases, with 13 bases between. Germline-derived CDR1 and CDR2 are SGHRS and YFSETQ. This CDR3 spans 15 amino acids. CDR3 sequence: CASSSTGGNSYEQYF. CDR3 sequence (DNA): TGCGCCAGCAGCTCGACAGGCGGTAACTCCTACGAGCAGTACTTC.

The chain uses TRBV7-2 and TRBJ2-5; D is uncertain. CDR3 length equals 13 residues. Germline V gene sequence: CDR1 SGHTA, CDR2 FQGNSA. V was cut by 5 bases and J by 5 bases, with 12 bases left in between. DNA for the CDR3: TGTGCCAGCAGCCCCCGTATTGGGGAGACCCAGTACTTC. The encoded protein is CASSPRIGETQYF.

The V call is TRBV5-1, the J call TRBJ2-5; D possibly uses TRBD1 or TRBD2 (5 bases each). The CDR3 totals 13 residues. V shed 4 bases and J shed 5 bases, with 12 bases lying between them. Germline V gene sequence: CDR1 SGHRS, CDR2 YFSETQ. The CDR3 loop reads CASSNTGDETQYF. CDR3 nucleotide sequence: TGCGCCAGCAGCAACACCGGGGACGAGACCCAGTACTTC.

Ten or more counts support this clonotype. One end of the junction is discordant with germline, which a read error may explain. The chain links TRBV30 to TRBJ2-1; D is ambiguous. Germline lookup yields CDR1 GTSNPN and CDR2 SVGIG (reference sequence). The CDR3 runs 12 residues. For the CDR3, the DNA is TGTGCCTGGAGTGGCCTTGGAGAACGCCAGGTCTTC. Translation: CAWSGLGERQVF.

The chain has TRBV6-5 and TRBJ2-2; D gene unclear. The V gene's germline CDR1 is MNHEY and CDR2 SVGAGI. Trimming shortened V by 2 bases and J by 4 bases, and 8 bases separated the two germline ends. CDR3 length equals 14 residues. CDR3 region: CASSYAKSTGELFF. CDR3 nucleotide sequence: TGTGCCAGCAGTTACGCCAAATCCACCGGGGAGCTGTTTTTT.

This clonotype was observed a few times. The chain has TRBV5-4 and TRBJ2-1; TRBD1 aligns across 9 bases. Germline values: CDR1 SGHNT, CDR2 YYREEE (reference sequence). J was trimmed by 5 bases and V by 3 bases; bases with no gene match: 3. The CDR3 totals 14 residues. CDR3 bases: TGTGCCAGCAGCTCTAGACAGGGGGACAATGAGCAGTTCTTC. Encoded protein: CASSSRQGDNEQFF.

This clonotype was found many times. J is TRBJ2-1 and V is TRBV7-2, with 14 bases matching TRBD2. This CDR3 spans 15 amino acids. Germline CDR1 and CDR2: SGHTA and FQGNSA. Trimming removed 5 bases from V and 8 bases from J; junction bases left unmatched: 5. This chain's CDR3 is CASSTTSGRVDEQFF. In DNA form, the CDR3 reads TGTGCCAGCAGCACGACTAGCGGGAGGGTCGATGAGCAGTTCTTC.

The rearrangement uses TRBV18 and TRBJ1-1, with D possibly being TRBD1 (5 bases). From germline, CDR1 is KGHSH and CDR2 LQKENI. Trimming left V 0 bases short and J 1 base short, with 15 bases between. The CDR3 is 17 residues long. The CDR3 reads CASSPPVGQGSNTEAFF. The CDR3 DNA follows: TGTGCCAGCTCACCACCGGTCGGGCAGGGATCGAACACTGAAGCTTTCTTT.

This clonotype showed up many times. The rearrangement links TRBV29-1 to TRBJ2-3, with TRBD2 identical over 9 bases. V was pared by 4 bases and J by 0 bases, with 5 bases of the junction left unmatched. The CDR3 runs to 15 residues. The germline V gene encodes CDR1 SQVTM and CDR2 ANQGSEA. DNA of the CDR3: TGCAGCGTTGTCCCTGCGGGGGGGAGCACAGATACGCAGTATTTT. It codes for CSVVPAGGSTDTQYF.

This clonotype was recorded at least ten times. The CDR3 loop reads CASKDRYEQYF. The CDR3 DNA reads TGTGCCAGCAAAGACAGATACGAGCAGTACTTC. The V call is TRBV12-3 or TRBV12-4, the J call TRBJ2-7; the D gene is possibly TRBD1 (5 bases). Trimming pared 7 bases from V and 4 bases from J, leaving 8 bases between. This CDR3 spans 11 amino acids.

V usage is TRBV6-5 and J usage is TRBJ2-2; D might be TRBD1 or TRBD2, each matching 5 bases. Germline loops: CDR1 MNHEY, CDR2 SVGAGI. Between the trimmed V and J ends, which lost 4 bases and 1 base, there was a span of 16 bases. CDR3 length: 17 amino acids. Written as DNA, the CDR3 is TGTGCCAGCAGTTCGAGCTGGGGGACCTGGAACACCGGGGAGCTGTTTTTT. Its translation is CASSSSWGTWNTGELFF.